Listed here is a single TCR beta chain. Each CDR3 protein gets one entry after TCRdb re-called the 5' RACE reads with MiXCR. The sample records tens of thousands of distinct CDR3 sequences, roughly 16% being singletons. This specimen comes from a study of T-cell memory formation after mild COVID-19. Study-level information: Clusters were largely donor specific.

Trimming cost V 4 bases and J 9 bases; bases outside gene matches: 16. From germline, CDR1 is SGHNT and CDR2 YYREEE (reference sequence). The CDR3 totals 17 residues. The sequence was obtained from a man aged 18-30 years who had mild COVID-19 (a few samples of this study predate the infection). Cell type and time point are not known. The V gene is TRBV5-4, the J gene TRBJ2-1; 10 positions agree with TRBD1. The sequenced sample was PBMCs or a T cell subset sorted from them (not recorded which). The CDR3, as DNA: TGTGCCAGCAGCACCGAAGAACGAGACAGGGGGCTCAGTGAGCAGTTCTTC. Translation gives CASSTEERDRGLSEQFF.